This note documents a single TCR beta chain sequence. Which antigen it targets is not known. Base qualities are not recorded, but no much larger clone differs from it by a single base. The entire amount of isolated RNA was reverse transcribed using the High Capacity cDNA Reverse Transcription Kit, so the sequenced TCRB transcripts were expressed ones. Deep immunoSEQ sequencing was applied to naive, central memory and regulatory T cell samples, giving an average of about 3.7 million total reads per sample. Sorted cells were lysed in RLT buffer and RNA was extracted with DNase-treated RNeasy Micro or Mini kits, depending on cell number. Each cell subset was processed separately to prevent cross-contamination, with patient and healthy donor samples processed together. Using the immunoSEQ multiplex PCR, TCRB sequences were amplified from cDNA into 87-bp fragments spanning the CDR3 region. Sequencing of the amplicons was performed on the Illumina HiSeq platform. As for the original processing: PCR bias was corrected computationally using synthetic template baselines, and reads within Hamming distance 2 were collapsed, with unmergeable singletons discarded. Reads were aligned against IMGT so that V, D and J genes, CDR3 length and insertions or deletions at six rearrangement sites could be assigned. Within each subset, clonotype counts were normalized to sorted cell number, and only after that were true diversity and Gini coefficients computed with the tcR R package. The overlap coefficient, calculated on TCRB nucleotide sequences, was used to measure repertoire sharing. The table comes from immuneACCESS by way of TCRdb, which keeps in-frame sequences with V and J called. Part of the clones is missing from these tables; in studies checked, under half for an unresolved V gene and the rest for unknown reasons. V and J calls and clone size come straight from that table; D and trimming were deduced from the DNA. The sample profile shows about 370,000 clones; 9.6% of them were found once. The ten largest clones represent roughly 0.54% of the sample.

The sample comes from a study of beta chain features in type 1 diabetes listed by TCRdb under 2018. Study-level background: No differences in mean age, gender distribution, total cell number or subset yield were found between patients and healthy donors. A total of just under 110,000,000 sorted cells were examined across all samples, and RNA yield correlated strongly with the number of cells per subset. In the study, TCRB repertoires of sorted circulating CD4+ T cell subsets from recently diagnosed type 1 diabetes patients were compared with those of matched healthy donors. Naive and central memory subsets were obtained from all 30 or so donors, but regulatory and stem cell-like memory subsets were isolated from only 8 patients and about eight healthy donors.

Beyond this particular receptor, the publication reports: In all four CD4+ subsets, TCRB CDR3 length was moderately but significantly shorter in type 1 diabetes patients. Shorter templates might be favored by PCR, yet because patient and control samples were amplified and corrected together, any such skew would affect both groups equally. Patients with type 1 diabetes made fewer insertions and deleted more nucleotides at VDJ recombination sites, implying thymic rearrangement abnormalities. Because cDNA was sequenced instead of genomic DNA, activated cells with high expression could be over-represented, although the groups did not differ in activation or CD3 levels. Because the HLA sub-analyses included only small numbers of individuals, any influence of HLA type on TCRB rearrangement was left unresolved. Naive, central memory and regulatory TCRB repertoires appeared more similar among patients than among healthy donors.

CDR1 and CDR2 were assigned from the germline V gene as MNHNS and SASEGT. The CDR3 holds 15 amino acids from the cysteine to the phenylalanine. The CDR3 DNA has 45 bases and is translated from base 1. Germline trimming: 3 bases from V, 6 bases from J; junction bases outside gene matches: 8. Each donor gave one peripheral blood draw, roughly 0.12 L on average, collected into heparinised tubes. Using a panel that included CD45RO, CCR7, CD25, CD127, CD95 and CD27, naive, central memory, regulatory and stem cell-like memory CD4+ T cells were sorted on a BD FACSAria II. All sorted populations exceeded 95% purity. Right away, PBMCs were isolated by Lymphoprep density gradient centrifugation and were stained directly, with no culture step. So that batch effects would be minimized, each experiment stained and sorted samples in pairs, pairing one healthy donor with one patient.

The source is a man aged 25-45 years with type 1 diabetes. The V and J genes are TRBV6-1 and TRBJ2-1; a stretch of 7 junction bases matches TRBD2. The sequenced material came from central memory CD4+ T cells from blood. CDR3 protein: CASSDGRETINEQFF. The DNA reads TGTGCCAGCAGTGATGGGCGGGAGACCATCAATGAGCAGTTCTTC.